This T cell receptor (beta chain) came from a study of shared clonotypes between healthy human individuals. Germline V gene sequence: CDR1 SEHNR, CDR2 FQNEAQ (reference sequence). The J segment lost 4 bases and the V segment lost 3 bases, leaving 2 bases of the junction unmatched. This CDR3 comprises 14 residues. Donors were healthy HIV-negative adults without recently reported acute infections or vaccinations. The replicate PCRs on unsorted PBMC were given about 320 ng DNA, which is 25,000 to 30,000 T cell genomes. This table comes from immunoSEQ multiplex PCR, and its TCRdb copy is limited to in-frame clones, with some not included. Among about 490,000 clones listed, around 78% were seen once.

The sequence came from a woman aged 40 to 49 in good health. Some clones in this sample may be carry-over from other donors' samples. The V call is TRBV7-9, the J call TRBJ2-3, with 9 bases fitting TRBD2. Sequencing was done on a sample of PBMCs. The CDR3 loop is CASSLRGGSDTQYF. CDR3 nucleotides: TGTGCCAGCAGCTTGCGGGGGGGCTCAGATACGCAGTATTTT. The full variable domain, with the rest looked up from reference TRBV7-9 and TRBJ2-3, is DTGVSQNPRHKITKRGQNVTFRCDPISEHNRLYWYRQTLGQGPEFLTYFQNEAQLEKSRLLSDRFSAERPKGSFSTLEIQRTEQGDSAMYLCASSLRGGSDTQYFGPGTRLTVL.